These 11 T cell receptor beta chains were all obtained from the same sample, sequenced in a study of spatial heterogeneity in lung cancer. Study-wide points: How many expanded intratumoral alpha and beta TCRs were present tracked the tumor mutation count, which was a count of nonsynonymous mutations.

Regarding time point: sample taken at primary tumor resection. These receptors' antigens are unknown. TCRdb itself ran the 5' RACE reads through MiXCR, one entry per CDR3 protein. The table records over 10,000 distinct CDR3 sequences, roughly 4.6% of them present only once. The specimen comprised lung tumor tissue, sampled at surgery. These receptors were obtained from a male donor with early-stage non-small cell lung cancer.

This clonotype showed up many times. The chain uses TRBV7-7 and TRBJ2-3, with 8 bases matching TRBD1. CDR1 is SSHAT and CDR2 is FNYEAQ in the germline V gene (reference sequence). The J segment lost 3 bases and the V segment lost 4 bases, leaving 6 bases of the junction unmatched. CDR3 length: 15 amino acids. This chain's CDR3 is CASSSQGAKTDTQYF. In DNA form, the CDR3 reads TGTGCCAGCAGCTCCCAGGGGGCTAAGACAGATACGCAGTATTTT.

This clonotype occurred many times. The chain is built from TRBV7-2 and TRBJ2-1; D is possibly TRBD1 (5 bases). This CDR3 is built from 17 residues. Germline assignment: CDR1 SGHTA and CDR2 FQGNSA. V was shortened by 4 bases and J by 1 base, with 17 bases between the two germline ends. CDR3 protein: CASSSTRQGISYNEQFF. The CDR3 DNA reads as TGTGCCAGCAGCTCTACTCGCCAGGGCATATCCTACAATGAGCAGTTCTTC.

This clonotype has just one count. J is TRBJ1-4 and V is TRBV11-2; TRBD1 is a possible D gene (5 bases). The V gene's germline CDR1 is SGHAT and CDR2 FQNNGV. The V end lost 1 base, the J end lost 6 bases, and 12 bases lay between the germline ends. This CDR3 comprises 15 residues. CDR3 nucleotide sequence: TGTGCCAGCAGCTTAGTAGCAGGGAGGTATGAAAAACTGTTTTTT. The encoded protein is CASSLVAGRYEKLFF.

This clonotype was seen ten or more times. The rearrangement joins TRBV11-1 to TRBJ2-2; D call uncertain. CDR1 and CDR2 (germline): SGHAT, FQDESV (reference sequence). This CDR3 is 14 amino acids long. The V end was cut by 1 base, the J end by 2 bases, with 5 bases between. CDR3: CASSLDTNTGELFF. The CDR3 DNA follows: TGTGCCAGCAGCTTAGACACCAACACCGGGGAGCTGTTTTTT.

This clonotype appeared many times. V and J are TRBV5-1 and TRBJ1-6; D gene ambiguous. Germline V gene sequence: CDR1 SGHRS, CDR2 YFSETQ. The V gene lost 4 bases and the J gene lost 9 bases, with 11 bases spanning the gap. CDR3 size: 13 residues. The CDR3 region is CASSPQAASPLHF. As DNA, the CDR3 is TGCGCCAGCAGCCCTCAGGCCGCTTCACCCCTCCACTTT.

This clonotype was counted many times. V and J are TRBV15 and TRBJ2-3, with D unresolved. The CDR3 extends over 13 amino acids. CDR1 is LNHNV, CDR2 YYDKDF, per germline (reference sequence). Trimming took 0 bases from V and 2 from J, leaving 3 bases between them. The CDR3, as DNA: TGTGCCACCAGCAGAGAGCCCACAGATACGCAGTATTTT. Translated, it gives CATSREPTDTQYF. Full variable domain (missing parts from reference TRBV15 and TRBJ2-3): DAMVIQNPRYQVTQFGKPVTLSCSQTLNHNVMYWYQQKSSQAPKLLFHYYDKDFNNEADTPDNFQSRRPNTSFCFLDIRSPGLGDTAMYLCATSREPTDTQYFGPGTRLTVL.

This clonotype was observed at least ten times. This chain connects TRBV12-3 or TRBV12-4 to TRBJ1-5, with D tentatively TRBD1 (5 bases). This CDR3 comprises 12 residues. The ends were cut back, 7 bases at V and 7 bases at J, with 11 bases in the middle. The CDR3 DNA sequence: TGTGCCAGCAACCGGGGGAAGCAGCCCCAGCATTTT. This translates into CASNRGKQPQHF.

By proportion, this clonotype is medium-sized. The chain joins TRBV10-3 to TRBJ1-4, with D maybe TRBD1 (5 bases). Trimming took off 10 bases at V and 3 bases at J, with 15 bases between the two ends. The germline gives CDR1 ENHRY, CDR2 SYGVKD. CDR3 length equals 14 residues. The CDR3 DNA is TGTGCCACCAAGCAGGGCACCGCTAATGAAAAACTGTTTTTT. It is translated as CATKQGTANEKLFF.

This clonotype was seen repeatedly, ten times or more. The rearrangement joins TRBV11-2 to TRBJ2-1, with D uncertain. Germline CDR1 is SGHAT and CDR2 is FQNNGV. Trimming took 1 base from V and 7 from J, leaving 8 bases between them. There are 13 residues in the CDR3. The CDR3 nucleotides read TGTGCCAGCAGCTTAGGGCAGATGAATGAGCAGTTCTTC. It yields the protein CASSLGQMNEQFF.

This clonotype has a count of ten or more. The rearrangement links TRBV5-4 to TRBJ2-7, with D hard to call. The CDR3 is 14 residues long. Trimming shortened V by 1 base and J by 0 bases, and 8 bases separated the two germline ends. Germline CDR1 reads SGHNT; CDR2 reads YYREEE (reference sequence). The CDR3 sequence: CASSLYRGSYEQYF. CDR3 bases: TGTGCCAGCAGCTTGTATCGTGGCTCCTACGAGCAGTACTTC.

Judged by abundance, this clonotype is medium-sized. The chain's CDR3 is CASSLRDRAQETQYF. The CDR3 DNA follows: TGCGCCAGCAGCTTGAGGGACAGGGCCCAAGAGACCCAGTACTTC. The J gene is TRBJ2-5, the V gene TRBV5-1; 9 positions agree with TRBD1. CDR1 and CDR2 from the germline V gene are SGHRS and YFSETQ. CDR3 length: 15 residues. The trim removed 1 base at V and 1 base at J, leaving 2 bases unmatched.